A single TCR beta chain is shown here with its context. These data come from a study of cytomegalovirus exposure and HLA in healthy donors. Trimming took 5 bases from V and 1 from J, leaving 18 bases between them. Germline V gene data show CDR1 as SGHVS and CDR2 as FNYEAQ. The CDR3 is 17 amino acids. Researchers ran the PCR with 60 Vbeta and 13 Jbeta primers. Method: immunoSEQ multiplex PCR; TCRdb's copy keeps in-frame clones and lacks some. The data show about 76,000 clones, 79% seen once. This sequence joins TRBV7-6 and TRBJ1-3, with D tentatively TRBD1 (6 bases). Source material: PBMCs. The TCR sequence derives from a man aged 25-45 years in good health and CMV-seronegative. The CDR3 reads CASSDGTTELSGNTIYF. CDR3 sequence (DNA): TGTGCCAGCAGCGACGGGACAACGGAATTGTCTGGAAACACCATATATTTT.